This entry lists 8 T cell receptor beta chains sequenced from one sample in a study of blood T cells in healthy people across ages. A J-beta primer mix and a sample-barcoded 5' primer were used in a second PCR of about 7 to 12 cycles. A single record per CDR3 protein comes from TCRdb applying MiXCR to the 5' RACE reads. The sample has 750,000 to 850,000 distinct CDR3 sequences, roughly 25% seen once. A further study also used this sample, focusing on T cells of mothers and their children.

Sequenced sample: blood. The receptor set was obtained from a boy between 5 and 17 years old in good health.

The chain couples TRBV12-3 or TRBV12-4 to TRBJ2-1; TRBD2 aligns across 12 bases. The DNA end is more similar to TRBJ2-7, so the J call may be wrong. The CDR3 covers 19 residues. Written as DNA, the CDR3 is TGTGCCAGCAGGCCCAATGGGGGACTAGCGGGCAACCCTTACAATGAGCAGTACTTC. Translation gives CASRPNGGLAGNPYNEQYF.

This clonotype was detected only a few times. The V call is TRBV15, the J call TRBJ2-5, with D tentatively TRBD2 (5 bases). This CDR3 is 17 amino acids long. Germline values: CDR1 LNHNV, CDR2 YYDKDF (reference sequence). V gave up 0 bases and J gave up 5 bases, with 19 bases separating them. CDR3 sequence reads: CATSRDLLSGEWETQYF. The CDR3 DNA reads TGTGCCACCAGCAGAGATCTTTTGAGTGGGGAGTGGGAGACCCAGTACTTC.

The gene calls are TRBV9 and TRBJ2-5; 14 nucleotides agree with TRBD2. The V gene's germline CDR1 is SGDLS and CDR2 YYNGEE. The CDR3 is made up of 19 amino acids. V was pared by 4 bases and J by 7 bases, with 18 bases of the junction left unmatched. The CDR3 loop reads CASSPQLIGTSGRSPTQYF. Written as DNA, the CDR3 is TGTGCCAGCAGCCCCCAACTCATCGGGACTAGCGGGAGATCCCCGACCCAGTACTTC. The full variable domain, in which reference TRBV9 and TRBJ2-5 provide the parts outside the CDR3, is DSGVTQTPKHLITATGQRVTLRCSPRSGDLSVYWYQQSLDQGLQFLIQYYNGEERAKGNILERFSAQQFPDLHSELNLSSLELGDSALYFCASSPQLIGTSGRSPTQYFGPGTRLLVL.

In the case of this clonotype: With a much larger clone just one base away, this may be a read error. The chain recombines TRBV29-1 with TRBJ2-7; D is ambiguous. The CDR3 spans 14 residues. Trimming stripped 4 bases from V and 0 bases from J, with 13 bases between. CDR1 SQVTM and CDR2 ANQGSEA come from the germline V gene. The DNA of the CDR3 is TGCAGCGTTGTCCCGGGCGGTCCCTCCTACGAGCAGTACTTC. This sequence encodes CSVVPGGPSYEQYF.

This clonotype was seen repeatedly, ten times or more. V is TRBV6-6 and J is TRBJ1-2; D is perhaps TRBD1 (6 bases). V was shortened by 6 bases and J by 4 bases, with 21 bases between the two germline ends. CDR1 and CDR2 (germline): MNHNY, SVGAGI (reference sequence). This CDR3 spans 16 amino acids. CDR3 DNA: TGTGCCAGCAGGCGGGACACCCGAGGGACTTCCTATGGCTACACCTTC. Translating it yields CASRRDTRGTSYGYTF.

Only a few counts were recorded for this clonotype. The CDR3 loop reads CSVVAGLNSYEQYF. The CDR3 nucleotides are TGCAGCGTTGTAGCAGGGTTGAACTCCTACGAGCAGTACTTC. The chain is built from TRBV29-1 and TRBJ2-7; D is perhaps TRBD1 (5 bases). Germline CDR1 is SQVTM and CDR2 is ANQGSEA. Trimming pared 4 bases from V and 0 bases from J, leaving 13 bases between. The CDR3 contains 14 residues.

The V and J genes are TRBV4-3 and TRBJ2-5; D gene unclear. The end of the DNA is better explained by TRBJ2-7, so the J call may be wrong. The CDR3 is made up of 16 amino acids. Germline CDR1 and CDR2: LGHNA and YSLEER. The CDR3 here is CASSQETQPDYYEQYF. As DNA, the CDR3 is TGCGCCAGCAGCCAAGAAACCCAGCCCGATTACTACGAGCAGTACTTC.

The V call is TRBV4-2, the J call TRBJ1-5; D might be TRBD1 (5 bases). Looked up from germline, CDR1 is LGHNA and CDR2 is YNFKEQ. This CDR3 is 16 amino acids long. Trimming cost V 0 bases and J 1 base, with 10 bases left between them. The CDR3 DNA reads TGTGCCAGCAGCCAAGAACTAGGGACCAGCAATCAGCCCCAGCATTTT. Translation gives CASSQELGTSNQPQHF.